One sample yielded the 9 T cell receptor beta chains listed below, sequenced in a study of cytomegalovirus exposure and HLA in healthy donors (TCRdb year 2017). To prepare the library, the immunoSEQ multiplex PCR assay was applied. TCRdb took over this immuneACCESS table, retaining in-frame rearrangements with V and J assigned. Such tables are incomplete; in checked studies, under half of the missing clones stem from an unresolved V gene, and the remainder is unexplained. A total of about 130,000 clones appear in this sample, about 91% of them only once. The ten largest make up 1% to 1.5% of the sample. Material for sequencing was PBMCs. These receptors all come from a woman aged 18-29 years in good health and CMV-seronegative.

CDR3 residues: CASSPRLATADTQYF. The CDR3 DNA reads TGTGCCAGCAGCCCTAGACTAGCGACGGCAGATACGCAGTATTTT. The rearrangement uses TRBV7-3 and TRBJ2-3; 8 bases align to TRBD2. This CDR3 spans 15 amino acids. CDR1 SGHTA and CDR2 FQGTGA come from the germline V gene. Trimming took 5 bases from V and 4 from J; bases not matched to a gene: 8.

The chain employs TRBV5-4 and TRBJ2-1; 12 bases map to TRBD2. V was clipped by 5 bases and J by 6 bases; unmatched bases: 6. The CDR3 has 15 amino acids. Germline V gives CDR1 SGHNT, CDR2 YYREEE (reference sequence). Here the CDR3 reads CASRLAGGPPNEQFF. The CDR3 nucleotides are TGTGCCAGCAGGCTAGCGGGGGGGCCTCCCAATGAGCAGTTCTTC.

The chain uses TRBV5-6 and TRBJ2-2; maybe TRBD1 (6 bases). This CDR3 region has 14 residues. The germline gives CDR1 SGHDT, CDR2 YYEEEE. Trimming cost V 5 bases and J 6 bases, with 14 bases left between them. CDR3 DNA: TGTGCCAGCAGTCCCACAGGGTGGGCCGGGGAGCTGTTTTTT. This codes for CASSPTGWAGELFF.

The chain has TRBV5-8 and TRBJ1-2; TRBD1 matches at 9 bases. V shed 7 bases and J 0 bases; nucleotides not matched to a gene: 10. This CDR3 is built from 16 residues. Germline V gives CDR1 SGHTS, CDR2 YDEGEE. The CDR3 here is CASVGTGISPNYGYTF. The CDR3 DNA reads as TGTGCCAGCGTCGGGACAGGGATCTCTCCTAACTATGGCTACACCTTC.

Notes on this clone: Other DNA variants within this sample encode the same CDR3. The chain carries TRBV18 and TRBJ2-7, with a possible D match to TRBD1 (5 bases). From germline, CDR1 is KGHSH and CDR2 LQKENI. Deletions cut 3 bases from V and 3 bases from J, with 9 bases between. The CDR3 is made up of 13 amino acids. The CDR3 sequence: CASSPQGNYEQYF. In DNA, the CDR3 is TGTGCCAGCTCACCCCAGGGAAACTACGAGCAGTACTTC.

The chain employs TRBV6-5 and TRBJ2-3; 7 bases line up with TRBD2. V lost 2 bases and J lost 5; bases outside the gene matches: 10. There are 16 residues in the CDR3. CDR1 is MNHEY, CDR2 SVGAGI, per germline. The CDR3 reads CASSYPGTGGIDTQYF. CDR3 sequence (DNA): TGTGCCAGCAGTTACCCCGGAACGGGGGGTATAGATACGCAGTATTTT.

The sample holds a few counts of this clone. The V and J genes are TRBV5-1 and TRBJ2-5; D remains ambiguous. Germline CDR1 and CDR2: SGHRS and YFSETQ. The CDR3 length is 14 residues. Trimming took 2 bases from V and 3 from J, leaving 11 bases between them. Here the CDR3 DNA reads TGCGCCAGCAGCTTAGGTCCTAGTGAAGAGACCCAGTACTTC. It yields the protein CASSLGPSEETQYF.

The rearrangement uses TRBV29-1 and TRBJ1-1; tentatively, D is TRBD1 (6 bases). Germline V gene lookup returns CDR1 SQVTM and CDR2 ANQGSEA. Trimming pared 7 bases from V and 5 bases from J, leaving 11 bases between. The CDR3 covers 11 residues. CDR3 nucleotide sequence: TGCAGCGCCGTAGGGGGAACTGAAGCTTTCTTT. It encodes CSAVGGTEAFF.

This clone was seen just once. CDR3 amino acids: CASSLWGGEKLFF. For the CDR3, the DNA is TGTGCCAGCAGCCTCTGGGGGGGGGAAAAACTGTTTTTT. This chain links TRBV7-8 with TRBJ1-4; the D gene is possibly TRBD1 (5 bases). Per the germline V gene, CDR1 is SGHVS and CDR2 is FQNEAQ. V lost 5 bases to trimming and J lost 8 bases, with 12 bases between them. The CDR3 has 13 residues.